Following are 24 T cell receptor beta chains from one sample sequenced in a study of blood T cell repertoires in COVID-19. TCRdb keeps only in-frame clones here, not all; method: immunoSEQ multiplex PCR. The sample yields about 260,000 clones, more than 85% seen once. Sequenced sample: peripheral blood. Source of these receptors: a woman aged 55-69 years with COVID-19, enrolled during active disease.

A remark on this clone: The sample holds other DNA sequences that translate to the same CDR3. The chain joins TRBV5-1 to TRBJ1-1, with 7 nucleotides matching TRBD1. The germline CDR1 and CDR2 sequences are SGHRS and YFSETQ. The length of the CDR3 is 14 residues. V lost 0 bases, J lost 2 bases, and 1 base stayed unmatched. The CDR3 loop is CASSLDRGNTEAFF. The CDR3 DNA is TGCGCCAGCAGCTTGGACAGGGGAAACACTGAAGCTTTCTTT.

The rearrangement uses TRBV7-6 and TRBJ1-2; TRBD1 matches at 10 bases. V shed 5 bases and J 4 bases; nucleotides not matched to a gene: 7. The CDR3 runs 15 residues. Per the germline V gene, CDR1 is SGHVS and CDR2 is FNYEAQ. CDR3 coding DNA: TGTGCCAGCAGCGTCGGACAGGGGGGTGTCTATGGCTACACCTTC. As protein: CASSVGQGGVYGYTF. The whole variable domain, remainder taken from reference TRBV7-6 and TRBJ1-2, is GAGVSQSPRYKVTKRGQDVALRCDPISGHVSLYWYRQALGQGPEFLTYFNYEAQQDKSGLPNDRFSAERPEGSISTLTIQRTEQRDSAMYRCASSVGQGGVYGYTFGSGTRLTVV.

The chain links TRBV20-1 to TRBJ1-1; no clear D gene. V lost 6 bases to trimming and J lost 7 bases, with 12 bases between them. The germline V gene encodes CDR1 DFQATT and CDR2 SNEGSKA (reference sequence). The CDR3 is 11 amino acids. For the CDR3, the DNA is TGCAGTGCGGGGAGAGGGAGTGAAGCTTTCTTT. Amino acid sequence: CSAGRGSEAFF.

The V and J genes are TRBV7-8 and TRBJ2-3; 7 nucleotides agree with TRBD1. Looked up from germline, CDR1 is SGHVS and CDR2 is FQNEAQ. V shed 4 bases, J shed 0 bases, and the junction held 13 bases outside the gene matches. The CDR3 has 18 residues. CDR3 nucleotides: TGTGCCAGCAGCTCCACCGGCCGACAGGGTTCAAGCACAGATACGCAGTATTTT. Protein sequence: CASSSTGRQGSSTDTQYF.

V is TRBV29-1 and J is TRBJ2-7; 9 bases line up with TRBD2. The CDR3 extends over 11 amino acids. Germline CDR1 is SQVTM and CDR2 is ANQGSEA. Unmatched junction bases numbered 6, after V lost 3 bases and J lost 12 bases. CDR3: CSVDWASGMYF. DNA of the CDR3: TGCAGCGTTGATTGGGCTAGCGGGATGTACTTC.

V is TRBV10-1 and J is TRBJ2-7; a weak D match, TRBD2 (5 bases). This CDR3 is 13 amino acids long. The germline CDR1 and CDR2 sequences are WNHNN and SYGVQD (reference sequence). Trimming shortened V by 0 bases and J by 6 bases, and 9 bases separated the two germline ends. For the CDR3, the DNA is TGCGCCAGCAGTGAGTCTCCGGGATTCGAGCAGTACTTC. Translating it yields CASSESPGFEQYF.

The J gene is TRBJ2-1, the V gene TRBV5-1, with a tentative D call TRBD1 (6 bases). V lost 4 bases and J 4 bases, leaving 9 bases between the germline ends. The germline V gene encodes CDR1 SGHRS and CDR2 YFSETQ. The CDR3 is made up of 13 amino acids. CDR3 region: CASSIQGYNEQFF. CDR3 nucleotides: TGCGCCAGCAGCATCCAGGGGTACAATGAGCAGTTCTTC.

The CDR3 spells CASSRQSKNTEAFF. CDR3 in DNA: TGTGCCAGCAGCCGTCAAAGCAAGAACACTGAAGCTTTCTTT. This chain uses TRBV7-3 with TRBJ1-1; no clear D gene. There are 14 residues in the CDR3. Looked up from germline, CDR1 is SGHTA and CDR2 is FQGTGA. The V gene lost 5 bases and the J gene lost 1 base, with 11 bases spanning the gap.

The V and J genes are TRBV4-3 and TRBJ2-1; 12 bases fit TRBD2. There are 17 residues in the CDR3. The V gene's germline CDR1 is LGHNA and CDR2 YSLEER. Losses at the gene ends were 4 bases for V and 4 bases for J; bases not matched to a gene: 8. For the CDR3, the DNA is TGCGCCAGCAGCCGCTTTACGACTAGCGGGAGTTACAATGAGCAGTTCTTC. Its protein product is CASSRFTTSGSYNEQFF.

CDR3 in amino acids: CASSPVGQGAYNEQFF. Written as DNA, the CDR3 is TGTGCCAGCAGCCCCGTAGGACAGGGTGCCTACAATGAGCAGTTCTTC. The rearrangement joins TRBV7-2 to TRBJ2-1, with 8 bases matching TRBD1. The CDR3 loop spans 16 amino acids. J lost 2 bases, V lost 5 bases, and 8 bases had no gene match. The germline gives CDR1 SGHTA, CDR2 FQGNSA.

The gene calls are TRBV28 and TRBJ1-4; TRBD1 agrees at 9 bases. V lost 5 bases to trimming and J lost 8 bases; unmatched junction nucleotides: 6. CDR3 length: 14 residues. CDR1 and CDR2 from the germline V gene are MDHEN and SYDVKM. The chain's CDR3 is CASSRGQGREKLFF. The CDR3 DNA follows: TGTGCCAGCAGTAGAGGACAGGGGAGAGAAAAACTGTTTTTT.

This rearrangement joins TRBV6-6 to TRBJ1-6; D perhaps matches TRBD1 (6 bases). With 2 bases removed from V and 7 bases from J, the gap between germline ends came to 9 bases. Germline CDR1 reads MNHNY; CDR2 reads SVGAGI (reference sequence). CDR3 length: 14 amino acids. This chain's CDR3 is CASSYGGSNSPLHF. The CDR3 DNA sequence: TGTGCCAGCAGTTACGGGGGCAGCAATTCACCCCTCCACTTT.

This chain uses TRBV6-2 or TRBV6-3 with TRBJ2-7; a possible D gene is TRBD2 (6 bases). This CDR3 has 14 amino acids. Germline assignment: CDR1 MNHEY and CDR2 SVGEGT. The V gene lost 4 bases and the J gene lost 3 bases, with 13 bases spanning the gap. The CDR3: CASSSWRDRYEQYF. Written as DNA, the CDR3 is TGTGCCAGCAGTTCGTGGCGGGACCGCTACGAGCAGTACTTC.

This chain uses TRBV9 with TRBJ1-6; 7 bases line up with TRBD1. Germline-derived CDR1 and CDR2 are SGDLS and YYNGEE. V lost 3 bases and J lost 6; bases outside the gene matches: 6. The CDR3 has 15 residues. The CDR3 here is CASSATGASNSPLHF. The CDR3 DNA reads as TGTGCCAGCAGCGCCACAGGGGCTAGTAATTCACCCCTCCACTTT.

A note on this clone: Within the sample, other DNA sequences also encode this same CDR3. The V call is TRBV10-3, the J call TRBJ2-3; D unresolved. V was clipped by 3 bases and J by 3 bases, with 4 bases between them. The CDR3 spans 12 residues. Looked up from germline, CDR1 is ENHRY and CDR2 is SYGVKD. The CDR3 region has the DNA TGTGCCATCAGTGACAGTACAGATACGCAGTATTTT. Translating it yields CAISDSTDTQYF.

The genes are TRBV18 and TRBJ2-7, with 10 bases that match TRBD1. Germline V CDR1 and CDR2: KGHSH, LQKENI. The J segment lost 1 base and the V segment lost 5 bases, leaving 8 bases of the junction unmatched. This CDR3 has 16 amino acids. This chain's CDR3 is CASSSQPGQGSYEQYF. The DNA for the CDR3 is TGTGCCAGCTCATCACAACCGGGACAGGGGTCCTACGAGCAGTACTTC.

By proportion, this clone is medium-sized. This chain links TRBV9 with TRBJ2-2; the match to TRBD2 covers 12 bases. Per germline, CDR1 SGDLS and CDR2 YYNGEE. The CDR3 spans 20 residues. With V trimmed by 5 bases and J by 6 bases, 20 bases remained unmatched. The DNA of the CDR3 is TGTGCCAGCAGGGATAGTACCCGGACTAGCGGGACCCCCGTCCCCGGGGAGCTGTTTTTT. Translation: CASRDSTRTSGTPVPGELFF.

CDR3 DNA: TGTGCCTCTTTGGGACTACGGGACACCGGGGAGCTGTTTTTT. Translating gives CASLGLRDTGELFF. The chain recombines TRBV30 with TRBJ2-2; TRBD2 agrees at 7 bases. Germline V gene sequence: CDR1 GTSNPN, CDR2 SVGIG (reference sequence). The CDR3 sequence is 14 residues long. Germline trimming cut 7 bases from V and 3 bases from J; bases unmatched to any gene: 8.

V usage is TRBV7-9 and J usage is TRBJ2-7; tentative D call: TRBD1 (5 bases). CDR1 and CDR2 (germline): SEHNR, FQNEAQ (reference sequence). CDR3 size: 15 residues. V lost 1 base and J lost 2, with 12 bases in between. The CDR3: CASSLVAGRAYEQYF. As DNA, the CDR3 is TGTGCCAGCAGCTTAGTGGCAGGGCGCGCCTACGAGCAGTACTTC.

The gene calls are TRBV9 and TRBJ1-6; TRBD1 agrees at 11 bases. CDR1 and CDR2 (germline): SGDLS, YYNGEE. The CDR3 extends over 16 amino acids. With V trimmed by 4 bases and J by 10 bases, 10 bases remained unmatched. CDR3 region: CASSPRTGGIGSPLHF. The CDR3, as DNA: TGTGCCAGCAGCCCCAGGACAGGGGGCATAGGATCACCCCTCCACTTT.

The J gene is TRBJ1-1, the V gene TRBV27; TRBD1 might be the D (5 bases). Germline loops: CDR1 MNHEY, CDR2 SMNVEV (reference sequence). The V and J ends lost 5 bases and 4 bases respectively, with 14 bases between them. CDR3 length equals 14 residues. DNA for the CDR3: TGTGCCAGCAGTCCCCGCGGACAAACCACTGAAGCTTTCTTT. This encodes CASSPRGQTTEAFF.

This chain links TRBV5-8 with TRBJ1-6; D is unresolved. V was shortened by 2 bases and J by 10 bases, with 16 bases between the two germline ends. The CDR3 spans 15 residues. The germline V gene has CDR1 SGHTS and CDR2 YDEGEE. The DNA for the CDR3 is TGTGCCAGCAGCTTTATCCGGGTAGGCCAGTCACCCCTCCACTTT. Encoded protein: CASSFIRVGQSPLHF.

This clone was counted between two and nine times. The CDR3: CASSPRSRGHKEAFF. CDR3 nucleotides: TGTGCCAGCAGCCCCCGGAGCAGGGGGCATAAGGAAGCTTTCTTT. The chain couples TRBV5-4 to TRBJ1-1; 8 bases are a match to TRBD1. CDR1 is SGHNT and CDR2 is YYREEE in the germline V gene (reference sequence). V was clipped by 4 bases and J by 8 bases; unmatched bases: 13. This CDR3 is 15 amino acids long. The full variable domain, in which reference TRBV5-4 and TRBJ1-1 provide the parts outside the CDR3, is ETGVTQSPTHLIKTRGQQVTLRCSSQSGHNTVSWYQQALGQGPQFIFQYYREEENGRGNFPPRFSGLQFPNYSSELNVNALELDDSALYLCASSPRSRGHKEAFFGQGTRLTVV.

This chain links TRBV19 with TRBJ2-1, with TRBD2 matching 14 bases. This CDR3 contains 15 residues. Germline V gene lookup returns CDR1 LNHDA and CDR2 SQIVND (reference sequence). Germline trimming cut 4 bases from V and 6 bases from J; bases unmatched to any gene: 2. The CDR3 here is CASSTGTSGSNEQFF. The CDR3 nucleotides read TGTGCCAGTAGTACCGGGACTAGCGGGAGCAATGAGCAGTTCTTC.